This T cell receptor (beta chain) was identified in a study of vaccination and CD4 T cells after COVID-19. Study information: A median of around 70 days (range 14 to 241) separated dose two from the taking of post-vaccine samples.

This CDR3 contains 14 residues. The V and J ends lost 4 bases and 0 bases respectively, with 8 bases between them. CDR1 SNHLY and CDR2 FYNNEI come from the germline V gene. TCRdb ran MiXCR on the PCR reads and lists one entry per CDR3 protein. The data show some 26,000 distinct CDR3 sequences, with under 65% seen just once and less than 6.5% held by the top ten. As to time point: late sampling 161 to 241 days after vaccination in a few convalescent patients. This sequence joins TRBV2 and TRBJ2-3, with a weak D call TRBD1 (6 bases). The sequence came from a human donor who had recovered from COVID-19. The source material was CD4+ T cells from blood, sampled about 7 months after SARS-CoV-2 vaccination. CDR3 bases: TGTGCCAGCAGTGTAACAGGGAGCACAGATACGCAGTATTTT. It is translated as CASSVTGSTDTQYF.